This T cell receptor (beta chain) was sequenced for a study of control samples from healthy donors and cancer patients. Method: immunoSEQ multiplex PCR; TCRdb's copy keeps in-frame clones and lacks some. Found here are fewer than 60,000 clones, 65% to 90% of them singletons; the top ten hold less than 3.5%. This clone appeared a single time. Germline and junction disagree at one end, which may indicate a read error. Looked up from germline, CDR1 is LGHDT and CDR2 is YNNKEL (reference sequence). This CDR3 has 14 residues. This receptor was obtained from a woman between 45 and 65 years old with lung cancer. Input material: PBMCs. The chain carries TRBV3-1 (or the pseudogene TRBV3-2) and TRBJ2-2; D is perhaps TRBD2 (5 bases). The CDR3 region is CASSPAQRNRGAVF. CDR3 nucleotide sequence: TGTGCCAGCAGCCCAGCACAGCGGAACCGGGGAGCTGTTTTT.